The T cell receptor beta chain described here comes from a study of cytomegalovirus exposure and HLA in healthy donors. For the study at large: As an earlier analysis found, some 180 million T cells yielded about 120 million unique TCR beta sequences.

The germline V gene encodes CDR1 MNHEY and CDR2 SMNVEV (reference sequence). CDR3 length: 14 amino acids. Trimming removed 3 bases from V and 5 bases from J, with 11 bases in between. A multiplex PCR was run with 60 Vbeta primers and 13 Jbeta primers. Profiling relied on immunoSEQ multiplex PCR, and the TCRdb table lists in-frame clones only, not all of them. The data contain under 150,000 clones, 80% to 85% of them singletons. As regards this clone: Its cognate antigen is unknown.

Whole-study findings and limits: It was reported that TCR beta sequences correctly inferred the HLA-A and HLA-B alleles for most subjects. Exclusion as indistinguishable affected some V segments, including TRBV6-2 and TRBV6-3. Cytomegalovirus association was assigned to about 150 TCR beta chains.

Material: PBMCs. The chain couples TRBV27 to TRBJ2-1, with a tentative D call TRBD2 (6 bases). This TCR was recovered from a boy under 18 in good health and CMV-seronegative. CDR3 nucleotide sequence: TGTGCCAGCAGTTTCTACAGGACTAACAATGAGCAGTTCTTC. It yields the protein CASSFYRTNNEQFF.